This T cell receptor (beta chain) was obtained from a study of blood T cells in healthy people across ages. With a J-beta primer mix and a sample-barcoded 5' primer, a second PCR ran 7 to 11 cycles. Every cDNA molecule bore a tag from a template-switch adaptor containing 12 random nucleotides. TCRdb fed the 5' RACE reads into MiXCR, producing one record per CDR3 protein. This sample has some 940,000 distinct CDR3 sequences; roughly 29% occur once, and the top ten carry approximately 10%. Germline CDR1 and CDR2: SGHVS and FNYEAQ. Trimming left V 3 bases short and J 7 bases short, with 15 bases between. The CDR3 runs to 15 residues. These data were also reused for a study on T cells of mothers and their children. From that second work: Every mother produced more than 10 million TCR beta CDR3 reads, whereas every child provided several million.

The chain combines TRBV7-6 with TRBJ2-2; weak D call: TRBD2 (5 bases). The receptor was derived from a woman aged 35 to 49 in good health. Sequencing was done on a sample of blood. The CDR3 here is CASSLDFISYGELFF. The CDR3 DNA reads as TGTGCCAGCAGCTTGGACTTTATTAGCTACGGGGAGCTGTTTTTT.